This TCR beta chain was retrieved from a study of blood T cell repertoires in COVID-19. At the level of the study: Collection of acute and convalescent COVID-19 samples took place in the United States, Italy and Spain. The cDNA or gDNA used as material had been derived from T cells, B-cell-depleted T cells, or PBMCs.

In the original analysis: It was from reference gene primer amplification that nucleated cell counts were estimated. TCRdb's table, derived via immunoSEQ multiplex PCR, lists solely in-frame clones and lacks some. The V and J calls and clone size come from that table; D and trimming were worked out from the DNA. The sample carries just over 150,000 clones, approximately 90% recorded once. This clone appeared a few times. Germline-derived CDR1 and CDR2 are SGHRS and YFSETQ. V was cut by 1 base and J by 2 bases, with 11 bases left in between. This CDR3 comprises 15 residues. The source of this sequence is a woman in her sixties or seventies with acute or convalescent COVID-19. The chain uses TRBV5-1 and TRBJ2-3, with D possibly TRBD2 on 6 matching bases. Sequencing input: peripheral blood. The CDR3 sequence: CASSLTGDPTDTQYF. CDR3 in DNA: TGCGCCAGCAGCTTGACGGGAGACCCCACAGATACGCAGTATTTT.